The 26 T cell receptor beta chains below all came from one sample that was sequenced in a study of cytomegalovirus exposure and HLA in healthy donors. Generated by immunoSEQ multiplex PCR, the TCRdb table keeps only in-frame clones and is missing some. The table shows 200,000 to 250,000 clones, with around four fifths occurring only once. The sequenced sample consisted of PBMCs. Receptor source: a woman aged 25 to 39 in good health and CMV-seropositive.

This clone was picked up one time. The chain employs TRBV4-1 and TRBJ2-3, with 7 bases matching TRBD1. The CDR3 loop spans 14 amino acids. Germline-derived CDR1 and CDR2 are MGHRA and YSYEKL. J was trimmed by 5 bases and V by 1 base; bases with no gene match: 3. DNA for the CDR3: TGCGCCAGCAGCCAAGCCTACAGGGGAGATACGCAGTATTTT. It yields the protein CASSQAYRGDTQYF.

This clone has only a few counts. V gene TRBV14 combines with J gene TRBJ2-7, with a tentative D call TRBD1 (5 bases). The CDR3 runs 11 residues. Trimming took 6 bases from V and 6 from J, leaving 9 bases between them. Germline values: CDR1 SGHDN, CDR2 FVKESK. CDR3 coding DNA: TGTGCCAGCAGAGACCAGGGCGAGCAGTACTTC. Translation: CASRDQGEQYF.

CDR3 sequence reads: CASSQGDRANTEAFF. The CDR3 region has the DNA TGCGCCAGCAGCCAAGGGGACAGGGCGAACACTGAAGCTTTCTTT. The chain recombines TRBV4-1 with TRBJ1-1; 9 nucleotides align to TRBD1. V lost 1 base and J lost 1; bases outside the gene matches: 1. From germline, CDR1 is MGHRA and CDR2 YSYEKL. The length of the CDR3 is 15 residues.

This chain joins TRBV27 and TRBJ2-7; possibly TRBD1 or TRBD2 for D (6 bases each). The CDR3 extends over 13 amino acids. The ends were cut back, 6 bases at V and 7 bases at J, with 16 bases in the middle. Germline assignment: CDR1 MNHEY and CDR2 SMNVEV (reference sequence). CDR3 in amino acids: CASSLGGRGEQYF. The CDR3 DNA reads as TGTGCCAGCAGCTTAGGGGGGCGCGGTGAGCAGTACTTC.

V gene TRBV6-5 combines with J gene TRBJ1-2, with D unresolved. Germline loops: CDR1 MNHEY, CDR2 SVGAGI. The CDR3 is made up of 14 amino acids. V was shortened by 2 bases and J by 4 bases, with 11 bases between the two germline ends. The CDR3 sequence is CASSYVSRSYGYTF. The CDR3 nucleotides are TGTGCCAGCAGTTACGTGTCGCGGAGCTATGGCTACACCTTC.

The chain has TRBV18 and TRBJ2-3, with 8 bases matching TRBD2. J gave up 4 bases and V 2 bases, and 8 bases lay outside the gene matches. Germline V lookup: CDR1 KGHSH, CDR2 LQKENI. The CDR3 covers 16 residues. The CDR3 region has the DNA TGTGCCAGCTCACCAACGCGGGAGGCCGGCGCAGATACGCAGTATTTT. Its translation is CASSPTREAGADTQYF.

The rearrangement links TRBV2 to TRBJ2-7; 12 bases are a match to TRBD2. This CDR3 contains 15 residues. Losses at the gene ends were 3 bases for V and 4 bases for J; bases not matched to a gene: 4. CDR1 is SNHLY and CDR2 is FYNNEI in the germline V gene. This chain's CDR3 is CASSETTSGSYEQYF. CDR3 bases: TGTGCCAGCAGTGAGACGACTAGCGGGAGTTACGAGCAGTACTTC.

The V and J genes are TRBV5-1 and TRBJ2-7; the D gene is possibly TRBD1 (5 bases). CDR1 and CDR2 from the germline V gene are SGHRS and YFSETQ. V was pared by 0 bases and J by 6 bases, with 10 bases between. This CDR3 has 13 residues. The CDR3 region has the DNA TGCGCCAGCAGCTTGGGGGTGCAGGGCGAGCAGTACTTC. It codes for CASSLGVQGEQYF.

V gene TRBV30 combines with J gene TRBJ2-1; D might be TRBD2 (5 bases). The CDR3 extends over 21 amino acids. Trimming stripped 2 bases from V and 6 bases from J, with 35 bases between. Germline V CDR1 and CDR2: GTSNPN, SVGIG (reference sequence). The CDR3 DNA reads as TGTGCCTGGAGTTCATTAGTCACGGACTTTCCGGAAAACGGAAAACCCAATGAGCAGTTCTTC. Its protein is CAWSSLVTDFPENGKPNEQFF.

The chain recombines TRBV11-2 with TRBJ1-1; possibly TRBD1 for D (5 bases). Germline loops: CDR1 SGHAT, CDR2 FQNNGV. V gave up 2 bases and J gave up 5 bases, with 15 bases separating them. This CDR3 comprises 15 residues. CDR3 in amino acids: CASSLSGEGSTEAFF. DNA for the CDR3: TGTGCCAGCAGCTTATCGGGCGAGGGGTCTACTGAAGCTTTCTTT. Filled out from reference TRBV11-2 and TRBJ1-1, the complete variable domain reads EAGVAQSPRYKIIEKRQSVAFWCNPISGHATLYWYQQILGQGPKLLIQFQNNGVVDDSQLPKDRFSAERLKGVDSTLKIQPAKLEDSAVYLCASSLSGEGSTEAFFGQGTRLTVV.

V usage is TRBV7-8 and J usage is TRBJ1-1; D is unclear. This CDR3 is 13 amino acids long. Trimming stripped 2 bases from V and 0 bases from J, with 4 bases between. Per germline, CDR1 SGHVS and CDR2 FQNEAQ. The CDR3, as DNA: TGTGCCAGCAGCTTACAGCTGAACACTGAAGCTTTCTTT. Its protein is CASSLQLNTEAFF.

The J gene is TRBJ1-1, the V gene TRBV9; D not resolved. The CDR3 spans 13 residues. V lost 3 bases and J lost 4, with 10 bases in between. The germline gives CDR1 SGDLS, CDR2 YYNGEE. Here the CDR3 reads CASSGTMGTEAFF. In DNA form, the CDR3 reads TGTGCCAGCAGCGGGACGATGGGCACTGAAGCTTTCTTT.

The chain has TRBV27 and TRBJ1-5; D gene unclear. This CDR3 has 18 amino acids. CDR1 is MNHEY and CDR2 is SMNVEV in the germline V gene (reference sequence). The V end was cut by 5 bases, the J end by 1 base, with 21 bases between. The CDR3 here is CASSRLLGGRLSNQPQHF. CDR3 bases: TGTGCCAGCAGTCGTTTATTGGGTGGACGTCTCAGCAATCAGCCCCAGCATTTT.

V usage is TRBV5-6 and J usage is TRBJ1-1; no clear D. V was trimmed by 1 base and J by 5 bases, leaving 15 bases between them. Looked up from germline, CDR1 is SGHDT and CDR2 is YYEEEE. CDR3 size: 15 residues. The CDR3 sequence: CASSLMGPGGTEAFF. The CDR3, as DNA: TGTGCCAGCAGCTTGATGGGCCCCGGCGGGACTGAAGCTTTCTTT. The whole variable domain, filled in from reference TRBV5-6 and TRBJ1-1, reads DAGVTQSPTHLIKTRGQQVTLRCSPKSGHDTVSWYQQALGQGPQFIFQYYEEEERQRGNFPDRFSGHQFPNYSSELNVNALLLGDSALYLCASSLMGPGGTEAFFGQGTRLTVV.

The CDR3 reads CASSLSRALTYEQYF. CDR3 nucleotide sequence: TGCGCCAGCAGCTTATCACGGGCGTTGACCTACGAGCAGTACTTC. V is TRBV5-1 and J is TRBJ2-7; D unclear. The V end was cut by 2 bases, the J end by 2 bases, with 14 bases between. CDR3 size: 15 residues. In germline, CDR1 is SGHRS, CDR2 YFSETQ.

This rearrangement joins TRBV5-1 to TRBJ1-1; 9 bases agree with TRBD1. Trimming cost V 3 bases and J 4 bases; bases outside gene matches: 10. The CDR3 length is 16 residues. Germline V CDR1 and CDR2: SGHRS, YFSETQ. CDR3 region: CASSSTGGADGTEAFF. The CDR3 coding sequence is TGCGCCAGCAGCTCAACAGGGGGCGCCGATGGCACTGAAGCTTTCTTT. The variable domain in full, with the rest retrieved from reference TRBV5-1 and TRBJ1-1, is KAGVTQTPRYLIKTRGQQVTLSCSPISGHRSVSWYQQTPGQGLQFLFEYFSETQRNKGNFPGRFSGRQFSNSRSEMNVSTLELGDSALYLCASSSTGGADGTEAFFGQGTRLTVV.

The chain combines TRBV23-1 with TRBJ1-5; no reliable D call. TRBV23-1 is annotated as an ORF whose role is uncertain. V shed 3 bases and J shed 0 bases, with 3 bases lying between them. The CDR3 contains 13 residues. Written as DNA, the CDR3 is TGCGCCAGCAGTCAGGCTAGCAATCAGCCCCAGCATTTT. Its protein product is CASSQASNQPQHF.

J is TRBJ1-2 and V is TRBV25-1; D not certain. Per the germline V gene, CDR1 is MGHDK and CDR2 is SYGVNS. The CDR3 length is 12 residues. V was shortened by 6 bases and J by 5 bases, with 10 bases between the two germline ends. CDR3 in DNA: TGTGCCAGCAGGAACAGTCGGTATGGCTACACCTTC. As protein: CASRNSRYGYTF.

The V gene is TRBV5-8, the J gene TRBJ2-7; D is uncertain. Between the trimmed V and J ends, which lost 0 bases and 7 bases, there was a span of 11 bases. Germline V gives CDR1 SGHTS, CDR2 YDEGEE. This CDR3 comprises 13 residues. CDR3: CASSLASLGEQYF. The CDR3 DNA reads TGTGCCAGCAGCTTGGCCTCGTTGGGGGAGCAGTACTTC.

This clone was seen more than once but under ten times. The chain joins TRBV2 to TRBJ1-3, with D unresolved. Deletions cut 6 bases from V and 3 bases from J, with 12 bases between. The CDR3 covers 14 residues. From germline, CDR1 is SNHLY and CDR2 FYNNEI. The CDR3 loop is CASRNSLSGNTIYF. CDR3 DNA: TGTGCCAGCAGGAACAGCTTAAGTGGAAACACCATATATTTT.

V is TRBV18 and J is TRBJ1-4, with D possibly TRBD1 on 5 matching bases. V lost 2 bases, J lost 6 bases, and 13 bases lay in between. Germline-derived CDR1 and CDR2 are KGHSH and LQKENI. CDR3 length equals 15 residues. The CDR3 bases are TGTGCCAGCTCACCAATGCGCGGGGGAGATGAAAAACTGTTTTTT. Protein: CASSPMRGGDEKLFF.

The chain employs TRBV5-1 and TRBJ1-1; TRBD1 matches 11 bases. Germline values: CDR1 SGHRS, CDR2 YFSETQ. The V and J ends lost 4 bases and 0 bases, in that order; junction bases with no gene match: 2. The CDR3 is made up of 15 amino acids. The DNA of the CDR3 is TGCGCCAGCAGCGGGACAGGGGGAATGAACACTGAAGCTTTCTTT. Residues: CASSGTGGMNTEAFF.

J is TRBJ2-7 and V is TRBV19; 8 bases map to TRBD2. From germline, CDR1 is LNHDA and CDR2 SQIVND (reference sequence). The length of the CDR3 is 15 residues. V lost 1 base and J lost 2; bases outside the gene matches: 4. Written as DNA, the CDR3 is TGTGCCAGTAGTATAGCGGGAGGGCGTCCCTACGAGCAGTACTTC. Residues: CASSIAGGRPYEQYF.

This chain links TRBV7-9 with TRBJ1-1, with D unclear. The germline gives CDR1 SEHNR, CDR2 FQNEAQ (reference sequence). CDR3 length: 12 residues. Trimming removed 5 bases at V and 9 bases at J, with 13 bases between. CDR3 residues: CASSPPGKKAFF. The CDR3 DNA reads as TGTGCCAGCAGCCCCCCGGGGAAGAAAGCTTTCTTT.

J is TRBJ2-7 and V is TRBV21-1. TRBV21-1 is listed as a pseudogene. The CDR3 has 8 amino acids. The CDR3 sequence: CARHEQYF. CDR3 coding DNA: TGTGCCAGGCACGAGCAGTACTTC.

The rearrangement links TRBV7-9 to TRBJ2-7; the D gene is possibly TRBD1 (6 bases). The V gene's germline CDR1 is SEHNR and CDR2 FQNEAQ (reference sequence). The CDR3 spans 16 residues. Trimming pared 5 bases from V and 4 bases from J, leaving 21 bases between. As DNA, the CDR3 is TGTGCCAGCAGCCTAGGTTTAGGCAGGGGCGGATACGAGCAGTACTTC. It yields the protein CASSLGLGRGGYEQYF.